This TCR beta chain was captured by sequencing in a study of blood T cell repertoires in COVID-19. Profiling relied on immunoSEQ multiplex PCR, and the TCRdb table lists in-frame clones only, not all of them. This table holds about 120,000 clones, roughly 84% found once. The CDR3 is 15 residues long. This sequence originates from a man in his forties with acute or convalescent COVID-19. Sequenced: peripheral blood. V gene TRBV21-1 combines with J gene TRBJ2-1; TRBD2, the table's D call, was not compared with the DNA. TRBV21-1 is listed as a pseudogene. The CDR3 loop is CASSNPSGGAAEQFF. CDR3 nucleotides: TGTGCCAGCAGCAACCCTAGCGGGGGGGCTGCTGAGCAGTTCTTC.